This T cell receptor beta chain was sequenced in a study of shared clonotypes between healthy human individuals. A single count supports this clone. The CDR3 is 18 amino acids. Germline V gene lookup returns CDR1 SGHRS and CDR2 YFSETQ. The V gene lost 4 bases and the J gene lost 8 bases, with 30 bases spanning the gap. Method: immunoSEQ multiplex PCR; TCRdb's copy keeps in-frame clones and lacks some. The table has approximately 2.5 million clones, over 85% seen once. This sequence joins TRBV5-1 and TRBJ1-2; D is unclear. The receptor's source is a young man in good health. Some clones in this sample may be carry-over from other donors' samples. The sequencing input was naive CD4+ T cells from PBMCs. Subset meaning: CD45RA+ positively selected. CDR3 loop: CASSLDPPLGLSGRGYTF. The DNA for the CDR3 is TGCGCCAGCAGCCTGGACCCCCCCTTAGGACTAAGTGGTCGGGGCTACACCTTC.